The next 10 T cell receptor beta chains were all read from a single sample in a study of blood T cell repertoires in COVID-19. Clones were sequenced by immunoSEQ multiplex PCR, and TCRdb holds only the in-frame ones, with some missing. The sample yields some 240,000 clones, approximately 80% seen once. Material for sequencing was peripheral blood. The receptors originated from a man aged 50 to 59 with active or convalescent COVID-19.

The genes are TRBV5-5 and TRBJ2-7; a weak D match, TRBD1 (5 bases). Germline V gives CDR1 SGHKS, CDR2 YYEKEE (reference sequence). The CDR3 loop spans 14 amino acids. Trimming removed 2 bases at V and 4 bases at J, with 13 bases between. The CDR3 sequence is CASSFEGAGYEQYV. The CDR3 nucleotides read TGTGCCAGCAGCTTTGAAGGGGCTGGGTACGAGCAGTACGTC.

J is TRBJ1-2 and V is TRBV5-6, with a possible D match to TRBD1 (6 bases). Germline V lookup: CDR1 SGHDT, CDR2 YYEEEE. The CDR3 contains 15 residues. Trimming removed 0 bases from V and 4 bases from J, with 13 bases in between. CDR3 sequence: CASSLGVGAGYGYTF. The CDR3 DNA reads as TGTGCCAGCAGCTTGGGTGTGGGGGCCGGCTATGGCTACACCTTC.

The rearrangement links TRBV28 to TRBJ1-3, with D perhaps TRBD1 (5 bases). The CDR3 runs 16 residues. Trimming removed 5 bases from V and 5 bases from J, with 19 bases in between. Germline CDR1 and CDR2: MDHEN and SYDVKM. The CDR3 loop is CASSLPQGPLRNTIYF. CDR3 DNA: TGTGCCAGCAGTCTACCTCAGGGTCCGCTGAGAAACACCATATATTTT.

The CDR3 region is CATSAGAYNEQFF. The CDR3 nucleotides are TGTGCCACCTCAGCGGGGGCCTACAATGAGCAGTTCTTC. V and J are TRBV15 and TRBJ2-1; 8 positions agree with TRBD2. The V and J ends lost 8 bases and 2 bases, in that order; junction bases with no gene match: 2. Germline V CDR1 and CDR2: LNHNV, YYDKDF (reference sequence). This CDR3 has 13 amino acids.

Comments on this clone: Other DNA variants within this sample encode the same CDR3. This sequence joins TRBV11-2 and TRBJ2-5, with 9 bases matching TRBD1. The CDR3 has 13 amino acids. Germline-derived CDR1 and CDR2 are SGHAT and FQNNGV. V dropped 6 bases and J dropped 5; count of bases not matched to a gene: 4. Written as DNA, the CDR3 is TGTGCCAGCAGTACAGGGGGCGAGGAGACCCAGTACTTC. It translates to CASSTGGEETQYF.

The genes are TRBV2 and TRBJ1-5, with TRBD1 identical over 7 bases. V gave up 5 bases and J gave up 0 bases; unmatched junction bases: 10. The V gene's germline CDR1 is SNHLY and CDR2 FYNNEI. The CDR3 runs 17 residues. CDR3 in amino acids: CASSWGTVGDSNQPQHF. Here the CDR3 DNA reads TGTGCCAGCAGTTGGGGGACAGTGGGGGATAGCAATCAGCCCCAGCATTTT.

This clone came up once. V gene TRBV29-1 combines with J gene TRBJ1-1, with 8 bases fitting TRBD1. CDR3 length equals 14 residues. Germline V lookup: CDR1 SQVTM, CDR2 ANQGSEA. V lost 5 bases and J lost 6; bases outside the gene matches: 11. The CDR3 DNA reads TGCAGCGTTCTAGGAGGGGACAGGCCTTCTGAAGCTTTCTTT. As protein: CSVLGGDRPSEAFF.

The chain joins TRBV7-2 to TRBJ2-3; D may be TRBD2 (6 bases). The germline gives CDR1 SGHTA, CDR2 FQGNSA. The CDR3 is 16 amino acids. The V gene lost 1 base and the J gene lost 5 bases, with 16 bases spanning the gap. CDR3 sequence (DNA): TGTGCCAGCAGCTTAGTGTCGTCTAGCGTTGAAGATACGCAGTATTTT. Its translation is CASSLVSSSVEDTQYF.

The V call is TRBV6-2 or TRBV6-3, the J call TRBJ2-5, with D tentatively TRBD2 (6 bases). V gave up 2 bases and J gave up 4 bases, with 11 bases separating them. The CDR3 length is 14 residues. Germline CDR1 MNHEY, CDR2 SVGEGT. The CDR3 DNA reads TGTGCCAGCAGTTACAAGGGGCGGGGAGAGACCCAGTACTTC. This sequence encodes CASSYKGRGETQYF.

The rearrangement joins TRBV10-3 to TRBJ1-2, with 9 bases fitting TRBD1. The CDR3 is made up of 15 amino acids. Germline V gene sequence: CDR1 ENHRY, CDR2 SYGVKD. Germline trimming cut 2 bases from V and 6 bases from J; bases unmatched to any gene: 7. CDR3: CAISEPGQGGNGYTF. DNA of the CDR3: TGTGCCATCAGTGAGCCGGGACAGGGTGGGAATGGCTACACCTTC.